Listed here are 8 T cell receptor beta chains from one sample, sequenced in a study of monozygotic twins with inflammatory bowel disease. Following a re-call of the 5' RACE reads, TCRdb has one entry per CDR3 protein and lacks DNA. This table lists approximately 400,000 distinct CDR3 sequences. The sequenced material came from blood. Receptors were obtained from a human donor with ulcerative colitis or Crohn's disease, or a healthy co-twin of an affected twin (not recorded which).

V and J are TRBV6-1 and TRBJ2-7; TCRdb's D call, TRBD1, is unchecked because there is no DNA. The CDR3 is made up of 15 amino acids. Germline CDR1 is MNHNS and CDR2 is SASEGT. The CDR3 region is CASSRRQGNSPEQYF.

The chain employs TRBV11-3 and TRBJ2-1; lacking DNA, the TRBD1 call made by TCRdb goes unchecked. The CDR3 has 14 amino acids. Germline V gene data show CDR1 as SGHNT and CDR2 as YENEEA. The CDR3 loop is CASSSETGGNEQFF.

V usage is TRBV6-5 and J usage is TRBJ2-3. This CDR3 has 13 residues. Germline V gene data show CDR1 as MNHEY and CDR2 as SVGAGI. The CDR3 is CASRGIFTDTQYF.

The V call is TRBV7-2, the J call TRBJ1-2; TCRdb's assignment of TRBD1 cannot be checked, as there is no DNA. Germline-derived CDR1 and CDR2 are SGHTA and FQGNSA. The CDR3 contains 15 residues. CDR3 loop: CASSFSGARDYGYTF. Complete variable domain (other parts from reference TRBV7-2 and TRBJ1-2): GAGVSQSPSNKVTEKGKDVELRCDPISGHTALYWYRQSLGQGLEFLIYFQGNSAPDKSGLPSDRFSAERTGGSVSTLTIQRTQQEDSAVYLCASSFSGARDYGYTFGSGTRLTVV.

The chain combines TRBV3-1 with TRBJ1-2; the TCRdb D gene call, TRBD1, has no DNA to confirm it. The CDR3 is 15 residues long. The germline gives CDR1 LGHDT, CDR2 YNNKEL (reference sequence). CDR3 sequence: CASSQVSGAGVGYTF.

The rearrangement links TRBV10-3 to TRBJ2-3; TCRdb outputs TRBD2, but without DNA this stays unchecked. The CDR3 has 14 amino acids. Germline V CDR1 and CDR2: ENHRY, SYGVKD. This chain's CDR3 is CAASTSGGTDTQYF.

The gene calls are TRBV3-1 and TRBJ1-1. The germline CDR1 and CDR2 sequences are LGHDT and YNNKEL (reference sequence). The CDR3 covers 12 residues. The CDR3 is CASSQFTAEAFF. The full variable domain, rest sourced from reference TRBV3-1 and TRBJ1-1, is DTAVSQTPKYLVTQMGNDKSIKCEQNLGHDTMYWYKQDSKKFLKIMFSYNNKELIINETVPNRFSPKSPDKAHLNLHINSLELGDSAVYFCASSQFTAEAFFGQGTRLTVV.

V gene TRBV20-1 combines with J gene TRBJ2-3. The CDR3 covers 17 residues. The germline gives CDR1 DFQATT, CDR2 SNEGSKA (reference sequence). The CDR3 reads CSASLPSRPVSTDTQYF.